These 21 T cell receptor beta chains share one sample of origin, sequenced in a study of blood T cell repertoires in COVID-19. Method: immunoSEQ multiplex PCR; TCRdb's copy keeps in-frame clones and lacks some. Here the sample spans some 180,000 clones, 82% being singletons. The sequencing sample was made of peripheral blood. The receptor set was obtained from a woman in her fifties or sixties with COVID-19, enrolled during active disease.

DNA of the CDR3: TGTGCCATCAGTGAAAACGGTGCAGGCCTCTCCAGGGCAGGCTACACCTTC. This codes for CAISENGAGLSRAGYTF. The chain has TRBV10-3 and TRBJ1-2, with a possible D match to TRBD1 (5 bases). V lost 3 bases and J lost 8, with 25 bases in between. Germline values: CDR1 ENHRY, CDR2 SYGVKD. The CDR3 covers 17 residues.

In the case of this clone: The junction differs from germline at one of its ends, possibly a read error. The chain joins TRBV7-7 to TRBJ2-5; 9 bases are a match to TRBD1. Germline V lookup: CDR1 SSHAT, CDR2 FNYEAQ (reference sequence). CDR3 size: 16 residues. The CDR3 bases are TGTGCTAGCAGCCGGGACAGGGTATCAGGGCAAGAGACCCAGTACTTC. This codes for CASSRDRVSGQETQYF.

The J gene is TRBJ1-4, the V gene TRBV25-1; D is uncertain. This CDR3 region has 13 residues. V was clipped by 2 bases and J by 5 bases, with 6 bases between them. The germline CDR1 and CDR2 sequences are MGHDK and SYGVNS. CDR3 residues: CASSERRNEKLFF. As DNA, the CDR3 is TGTGCCAGCAGTGAACGGAGAAATGAAAAACTGTTTTTT.

This clone was observed once. The chain recombines TRBV11-2 with TRBJ2-1; TRBD2 matches at 10 bases. Trimming cost V 5 bases and J 8 bases; bases outside gene matches: 6. The CDR3 is 14 amino acids. Germline loops: CDR1 SGHAT, CDR2 FQNNGV. The CDR3: CASSLLAGAHEQFF. In DNA form, the CDR3 reads TGTGCCAGCAGCCTCCTAGCGGGGGCCCATGAGCAGTTCTTC.

This rearrangement joins TRBV7-2 to TRBJ1-2; D might be TRBD1 (6 bases). The CDR3 loop spans 13 amino acids. Trimming removed 5 bases at V and 6 bases at J, with 13 bases between. The germline CDR1 and CDR2 sequences are SGHTA and FQGNSA. CDR3 in DNA: TGTGCCAGCAGCCAATCGACAGGCGATGGCTACACCTTC. Translated, it gives CASSQSTGDGYTF.

This clone appeared once. The J gene is TRBJ2-1, the V gene TRBV15, with 9 bases that match TRBD2. This CDR3 has 19 amino acids. Per the germline V gene, CDR1 is LNHNV and CDR2 is YYDKDF (reference sequence). Germline trimming cut 10 bases from V and 0 bases from J; bases unmatched to any gene: 19. The CDR3 nucleotides are TGTGCCATCCCATTCGTTGGGCTAGCGGGGATAAGCTCCTACAATGAGCAGTTCTTC. It translates to CAIPFVGLAGISSYNEQFF.

The V and J genes are TRBV7-9 and TRBJ2-2, with 9 positions matching TRBD1. V trimming: 2 bases; J trimming: 4 bases; junction bases outside the gene matches: 2. From germline, CDR1 is SEHNR and CDR2 FQNEAQ (reference sequence). The CDR3 runs to 15 residues. The CDR3 nucleotides read TGTGCCAGCAGCTTACGACAGGGGGGCACCGGGGAGCTGTTTTTT. This codes for CASSLRQGGTGELFF.

The chain is built from TRBV21-1 and TRBJ2-6; the table calls TRBD2, which could not be checked here. TRBV21-1 is deemed a pseudogene. The CDR3 spans 16 residues. The CDR3 sequence is CASNQGLTSRANVLTF. For the CDR3, the DNA is TGTGCCAGCAACCAAGGACTGACCTCTCGGGCCAACGTCCTGACTTTC.

CDR3 DNA sequence: TGTGCCAGCAGCCGATTAGTAGCGGGGGGCCATGAGCAGTTCTTC. This sequence encodes CASSRLVAGGHEQFF. The genes are TRBV3-1 (or the pseudogene TRBV3-2) and TRBJ2-1; 10 bases align to TRBD2. Germline loops: CDR1 LGHDT, CDR2 YNNKEL (reference sequence). V was clipped by 4 bases and J by 8 bases; unmatched bases: 8. CDR3 length: 15 amino acids.

V usage is TRBV30 and J usage is TRBJ1-4, with D uncertain. This CDR3 region has 12 residues. CDR1 and CDR2 from the germline V gene are GTSNPN and SVGIG (reference sequence). V was pared by 5 bases and J by 7 bases, with 11 bases between. The CDR3 spells CAWQLRSEKLFF. As DNA, the CDR3 is TGTGCCTGGCAGCTTCGGAGTGAAAAACTGTTTTTT.

This clone was counted once. The chain combines TRBV5-1 with TRBJ2-7; D is ambiguous. CDR1 SGHRS and CDR2 YFSETQ come from the germline V gene. V lost 0 bases and J 0 bases, leaving 10 bases between the germline ends. This CDR3 comprises 15 residues. CDR3 sequence: CASSLEPDSSYEQYF. DNA for the CDR3: TGCGCCAGCAGCTTGGAACCCGATAGCTCCTACGAGCAGTACTTC.

The V and J genes are TRBV28 and TRBJ1-2; 7 nucleotides line up with TRBD1. The ends lost 7 bases at V and 2 bases at J; junction bases unmatched: 7. This CDR3 comprises 14 residues. The germline V gene has CDR1 MDHEN and CDR2 SYDVKM. Here the CDR3 DNA reads TGTGCCAGCATTACTCCGGGACAGAACTATGGCTACACCTTC. The encoded protein is CASITPGQNYGYTF.

This clone was seen more than once but under ten times. The chain combines TRBV29-1 with TRBJ2-2; TRBD2 agrees at 11 bases. CDR1 is SQVTM and CDR2 is ANQGSEA in the germline V gene. This CDR3 is 13 amino acids long. V lost 5 bases and J lost 5; bases outside the gene matches: 1. CDR3 in amino acids: CSVIAGGTGELFF. The DNA for the CDR3 is TGCAGCGTTATAGCGGGAGGGACCGGGGAGCTGTTTTTT.

This clone was seen once. This chain uses TRBV2 with TRBJ2-1; TRBD2 matches at 14 bases. The length of the CDR3 is 15 residues. Germline CDR1 is SNHLY and CDR2 is FYNNEI. The trim removed 5 bases at V and 9 bases at J, leaving 6 bases unmatched. Written as DNA, the CDR3 is TGTGCCAGCAGTCCGACTAGCGGGGGGGGGCGTGAGCAGTTCTTC. Residues: CASSPTSGGGREQFF.

The CDR3 nucleotides read TGCGCCAGCAGACGGGACAGGAATAATTCACCCCTCCACTTT. Translation gives CASRRDRNNSPLHF. The chain uses TRBV5-1 and TRBJ1-6, with 8 positions matching TRBD1. CDR3 size: 14 residues. Germline CDR1 reads SGHRS; CDR2 reads YFSETQ. J gave up 5 bases and V 5 bases, and 3 bases lay outside the gene matches.

The V call is TRBV15, the J call TRBJ2-5, with TRBD2 matching 7 bases. CDR1 is LNHNV, CDR2 YYDKDF, per germline (reference sequence). After removal of 1 base from V and 4 bases from J, the junction contained 21 bases not matched to a gene. The CDR3 extends over 20 amino acids. The DNA for the CDR3 is TGTGCCACCAGCAGAGGGGGGGGGATTAGCGGTCTCGTGGACCCAGAGACCCAGTACTTC. This sequence encodes CATSRGGGISGLVDPETQYF.

The V gene is TRBV7-9, the J gene TRBJ2-6; 12 nucleotides line up with TRBD1. Germline trimming cut 11 bases from V and 4 bases from J; bases unmatched to any gene: 9. The length of the CDR3 is 16 residues. Germline CDR1 reads SEHNR; CDR2 reads FQNEAQ (reference sequence). CDR3: CACAGQGATGANVLTF. CDR3 coding DNA: TGTGCCTGCGCGGGACAGGGGGCGACAGGGGCCAACGTCCTGACTTTC.

The chain is built from TRBV19 and TRBJ1-2; 11 bases are a match to TRBD1. Looked up from germline, CDR1 is LNHDA and CDR2 is SQIVND (reference sequence). This CDR3 is built from 15 residues. V was clipped by 5 bases and J by 7 bases; unmatched bases: 9. In nucleotides, the CDR3 is TGTGCCAGTAGTCCTGCCGGGACAGGGGGGATTGGCTACACCTTC. It codes for CASSPAGTGGIGYTF.

V is TRBV6-2 or TRBV6-3 and J is TRBJ2-7, with D tentatively TRBD1 (5 bases). CDR3 length: 14 amino acids. Trimming took off 3 bases at V and 3 bases at J, with 12 bases between the two ends. Germline V gives CDR1 MNHEY, CDR2 SVGEGT. CDR3 region: CASSYLGPLYEQYV. CDR3 DNA: TGTGCCAGCAGTTATTTGGGGCCCCTCTACGAGCAGTACGTC.

This sequence joins TRBV7-2 and TRBJ2-6; 10 positions agree with TRBD1. The CDR3 contains 20 residues. Germline CDR1 and CDR2: SGHTA and FQGNSA. Losses at the gene ends were 0 bases for V and 3 bases for J; bases not matched to a gene: 11. The CDR3 here is CASSLASTGTGVGGANVLTF. The CDR3, as DNA: TGTGCCAGCAGCTTAGCGTCGACCGGGACAGGGGTTGGTGGGGCCAACGTCCTGACTTTC.

This clone was detected a few times. This chain connects TRBV15 to TRBJ2-1; weak D call: TRBD2 (7 bases). Germline loops: CDR1 LNHNV, CDR2 YYDKDF (reference sequence). The CDR3 spans 15 residues. Trimming shortened V by 3 bases and J by 4 bases, and 13 bases separated the two germline ends. CDR3: CATSRGRGEYNEQFF. The CDR3 DNA sequence: TGTGCCACCAGCAGGGGGAGGGGGGAGTACAATGAGCAGTTCTTC.